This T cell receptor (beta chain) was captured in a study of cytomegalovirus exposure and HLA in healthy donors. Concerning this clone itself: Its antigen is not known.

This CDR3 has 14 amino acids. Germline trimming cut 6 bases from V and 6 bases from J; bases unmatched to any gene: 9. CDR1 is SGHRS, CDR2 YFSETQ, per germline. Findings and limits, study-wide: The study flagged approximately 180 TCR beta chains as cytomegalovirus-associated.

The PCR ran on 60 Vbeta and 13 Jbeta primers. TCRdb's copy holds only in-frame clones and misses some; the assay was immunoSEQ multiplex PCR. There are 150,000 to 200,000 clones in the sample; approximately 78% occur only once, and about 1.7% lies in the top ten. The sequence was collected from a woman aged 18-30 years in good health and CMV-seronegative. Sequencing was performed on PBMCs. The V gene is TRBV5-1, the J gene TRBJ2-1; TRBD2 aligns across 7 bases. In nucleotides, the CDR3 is TGCGCCAGCATCGATGCGGGAGCCTGCAATGAGCAGTTCTTC. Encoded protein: CASIDAGACNEQFF.